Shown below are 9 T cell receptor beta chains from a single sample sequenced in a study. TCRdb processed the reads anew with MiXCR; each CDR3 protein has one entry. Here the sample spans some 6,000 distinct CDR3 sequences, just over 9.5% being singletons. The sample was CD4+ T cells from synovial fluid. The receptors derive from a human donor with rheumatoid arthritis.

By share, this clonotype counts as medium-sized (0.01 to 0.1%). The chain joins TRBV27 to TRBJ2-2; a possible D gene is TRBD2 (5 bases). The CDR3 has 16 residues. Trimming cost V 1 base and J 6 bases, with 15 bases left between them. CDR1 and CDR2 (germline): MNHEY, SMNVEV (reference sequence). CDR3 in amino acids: CASSLFGRVGSGELFF. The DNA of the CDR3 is TGTGCCAGCAGTTTATTCGGGCGGGTTGGGTCCGGGGAGCTGTTTTTT.

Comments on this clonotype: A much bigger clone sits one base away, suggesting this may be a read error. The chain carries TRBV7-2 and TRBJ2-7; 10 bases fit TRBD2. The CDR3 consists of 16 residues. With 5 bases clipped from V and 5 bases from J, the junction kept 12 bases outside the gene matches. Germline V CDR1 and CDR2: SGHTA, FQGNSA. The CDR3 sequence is CASSLNGAGGINEQYF. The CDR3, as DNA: TGTGCCAGCAGCCTTAACGGAGCGGGAGGGATCAACGAGCAGTACTTC.

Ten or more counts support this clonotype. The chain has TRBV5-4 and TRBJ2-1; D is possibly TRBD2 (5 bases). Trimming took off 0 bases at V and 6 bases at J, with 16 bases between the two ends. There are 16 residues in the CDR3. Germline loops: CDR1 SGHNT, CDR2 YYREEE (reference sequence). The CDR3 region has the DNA TGTGCCAGCAGCTTGGACCCCATGGTAGCGTTCAATGAGCAGTTCTTC. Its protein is CASSLDPMVAFNEQFF.

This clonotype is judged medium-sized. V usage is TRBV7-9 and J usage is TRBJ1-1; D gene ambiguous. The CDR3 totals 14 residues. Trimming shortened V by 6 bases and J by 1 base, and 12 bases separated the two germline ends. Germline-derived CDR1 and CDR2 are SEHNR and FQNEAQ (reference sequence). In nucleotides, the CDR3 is TGTGCCAGCAGTCGTTCGGACGGGAACACTGAAGCTTTCTTT. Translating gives CASSRSDGNTEAFF.

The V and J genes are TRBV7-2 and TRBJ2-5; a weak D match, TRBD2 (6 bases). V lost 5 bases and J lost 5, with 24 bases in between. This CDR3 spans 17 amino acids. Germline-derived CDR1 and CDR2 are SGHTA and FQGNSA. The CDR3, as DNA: TGTGCCAGCAGCGGCGGTCGCGGGACCCTGGGGGAGGAGACCCAGTACTTC. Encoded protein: CASSGGRGTLGEETQYF.

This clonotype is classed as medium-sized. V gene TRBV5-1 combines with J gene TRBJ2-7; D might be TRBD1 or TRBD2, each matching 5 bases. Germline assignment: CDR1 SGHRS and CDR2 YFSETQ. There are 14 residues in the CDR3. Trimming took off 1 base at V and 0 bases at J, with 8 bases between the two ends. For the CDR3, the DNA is TGCGCCAGCAGCTTGAAGGGGAGCTCCTACGAGCAGTACTTC. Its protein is CASSLKGSSYEQYF.

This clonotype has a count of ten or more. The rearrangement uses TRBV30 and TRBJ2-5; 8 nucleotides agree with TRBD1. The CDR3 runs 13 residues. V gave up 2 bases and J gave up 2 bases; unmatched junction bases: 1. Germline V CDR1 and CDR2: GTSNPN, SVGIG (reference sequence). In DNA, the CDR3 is TGTGCCTGGAGTAGGGACAGGCAAGAGACCCAGTACTTC. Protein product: CAWSRDRQETQYF.

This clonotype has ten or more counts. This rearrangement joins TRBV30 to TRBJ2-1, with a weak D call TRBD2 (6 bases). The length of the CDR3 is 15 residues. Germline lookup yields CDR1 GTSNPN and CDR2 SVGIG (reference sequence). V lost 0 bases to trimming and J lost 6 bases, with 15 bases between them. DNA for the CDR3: TGTGCCTGGAGTGTACTGGGGACTCACGGCAATGAGCAGTTCTTC. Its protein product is CAWSVLGTHGNEQFF. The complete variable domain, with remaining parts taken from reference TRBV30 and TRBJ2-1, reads SQTIHQWPATLVQPVGSPLSLECTVEGTSNPNLYWYRQAAGRGLQLLFYSVGIGQISSEVPQNLSASRPQDRQFILSSKKLLLSDSGFYLCAWSVLGTHGNEQFFGPGTRLTVL.

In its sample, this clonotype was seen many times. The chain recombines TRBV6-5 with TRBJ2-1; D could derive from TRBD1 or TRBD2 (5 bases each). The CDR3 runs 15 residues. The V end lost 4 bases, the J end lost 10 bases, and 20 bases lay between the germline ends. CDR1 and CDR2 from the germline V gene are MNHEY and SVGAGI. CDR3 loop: CASSFSGAEDGEQFF. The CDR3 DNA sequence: TGTGCCAGCAGTTTCTCCGGGGCGGAAGACGGGGAGCAGTTCTTC.